Sequencing of this TCR beta chain was carried out in a study of identical twins. This clonotype appeared a few times. Its specificity is not known. TCRdb re-called the 5' RACE reads through MiXCR, storing one row per CDR3 protein. The sample consists of around 370,000 distinct CDR3 sequences, about 9% of them appearing once. Study findings and constraints: A lower insertion count was a feature of abundant cord blood beta clonotypes, with no such feature in memory repertoires. There was more out-of-frame TCR alpha sharing in monozygotic twins than models estimated. Findings depended on cross-sectional statistics rather than tracking the same donors. The degree of excess twin sharing was weaker in beta out-of-frame sequences.

CDR1 is KGHDR, CDR2 SFDVKD, per germline. The germline V and J ends were trimmed by 0 bases and 5 bases, with 14 bases remaining between them. The CDR3 extends over 16 amino acids. The chain combines TRBV24-1 with TRBJ2-3; possibly TRBD2 for D (5 bases). The source of this sequence is a woman between 50 and 59 years old in good health. The sample was naive T cells sorted from blood. CDR3 sequence: CATSDLAGGRGDTQYF. The CDR3 DNA reads as TGTGCCACCAGTGATTTGGCGGGTGGCCGGGGAGATACGCAGTATTTT.